This T cell receptor beta chain was obtained from a study of beta chain features in type 1 diabetes. This CDR3 contains 13 residues. The V gene lost 5 bases and the J gene lost 5 bases, with 14 bases spanning the gap. The germline CDR1 and CDR2 sequences are SGHRS and YFSETQ. Investigators reverse transcribed all isolated RNA, so they sequenced expressed TCRB transcripts. Sequencing used immunoSEQ multiplex PCR; TCRdb keeps in-frame clones, though not all of them. The sample carries 390,000 or so clones, more than 11% recorded once. Sequencing was carried out using naive CD4+ T cells from blood. The clonotype originates from a young man in good health. V and J are TRBV5-1 and TRBJ2-7, with a possible D match to TRBD2 (6 bases). The CDR3 protein is CASRIQDYNEQYV. Here the CDR3 DNA reads TGCGCCAGCAGGATTCAGGACTATAACGAGCAGTACGTC.